This T cell receptor (beta chain) was obtained from a study of blood T cells in healthy people across ages (dated by TCRdb to about 2015). Some background on the complete study: In model experiments, template switching captured roughly one uniquely barcoded TCR beta cDNA molecule for every two T cells. To track age-related changes in TCR beta repertoire diversity, the study relied on deep sequencing normalized with unique cDNA molecular identifiers. The donors were split into four age groups: young (average 16 years), middle-aged (about 40), aged (approximately 60) and long-lived (approximately 80). To avoid experimental bias, donors of different ages were spread randomly across the sequencing lanes. Using the same blood draw, the study looked at two additional independent replicas of 1 million unique cDNA reads for two donors, one aged 18 to 30 and the other aged 80 or older.

Turning to this clonotype: The clone's antigen remains unknown. There are no base qualities to consult, and no much larger clone falls within one base.

Libraries were constructed by 5' RACE. The instrument was an Illumina HiSeq 2500. A second PCR of roughly 7 to 12 cycles was performed with a sample-barcoded 5' primer and a J-beta primer mix. A template-switch 5' adaptor carrying 12 random nucleotides introduced a unique molecular identifier onto each TCR beta cDNA molecule. Each sample yielded at least 3 million CDR3-containing paired-end reads. First-strand cDNA synthesis was performed from all RNA using the Mint cDNA synthesis kit, with priming by a TRBC-specific oligonucleotide. All cDNA was treated with uracil-DNA glycosylase and then went through a first 18-cycle PCR with the universal primers M1SS and BC2_uni_R. As for the original processing: For normalization, 1 million high-quality reads, each with a distinct molecular identifier, were randomly selected from each sample. Reads with shared molecular identifiers were discarded instead of being binned into consensus sequences. CDR3 identification, clonotype clustering and error correction used MiTCR with a Q25 quality threshold and the strictest error-elimination algorithm. A nonparametric unseen species model using Euler transformation provided a lower-bound estimate of total TCR beta diversity. TCRdb reran the public reads through fastp at Q25 and MiXCR, keeping productive beta chains. Rows with one shared CDR3 protein collapse into an entry with the most common genes and DNA. TCRdb, not the authors, supplied the V and J calls. The sample profile shows 850,000 to 1,100,000 distinct CDR3 sequences; roughly two fifths of them were found once. The top ten clones comprise 13% of the sample.

The CDR3 holds 12 amino acids from the cysteine to the phenylalanine. Only CDR3 DNA remains: 36 bases, in frame from the first base. Relative to germline, V is 8 bases shorter and J is 6 bases shorter, with 13 bases between their ends. Results and caveats for the whole study, not just this receptor: Observed TCR beta diversity correlated strongly with the percentage of naive T cells measured by flow cytometry. Observed TCR beta diversity per million T cells fell roughly linearly with age, and a significant reduction was already apparent by age roughly 40. Because the CMV infection status of the donors was unknown, age-related changes in expanded clonotypes may potentially have been confounded. Conclusive comparison of naive and antigen-experienced compartments was prevented by the profiling of bulk unsorted PBMCs. Compared with the aged group, the long-lived group had more naive CD4+ T cells, fewer expanded clones and increased TCR diversity, a pattern suggesting age selection. Estimates of total diversity based on one million sequenced T cells were regarded as lower bounds and as underestimates.

The donors were about 40 Caucasian individuals from Russia, aged roughly 6 to 90 years, who were systemically healthy. Around 10 milliliters of peripheral blood were collected from each donor into EDTA-treated Vacutainer tubes. Ficoll-Paque density-gradient centrifugation was used to isolate PBMCs, with at least 6.5 million per sample. Total RNA was extracted from PBMCs with Trizol reagent, with at least 5 micrograms obtained per sample. Naive CD45RAhigh/CD27high T cell percentages were measured by flow cytometry on a PBMC aliquot from every donor. Material for sequencing was blood. The receptor comes from a man between 18 and 35 years old in good health. The chain couples TRBV12-3 or TRBV12-4 to TRBJ1-2; no confident D gene assignment can be made. At the DNA level, the sequence is TGTGCCAGCGACGGAAGAGGAGATGGCTACACCTTC. This yields the protein CASDGRGDGYTF.